The rows below give T cell receptor beta chains drawn from one sample of a study of shared clonotypes between healthy human individuals. Generated by immunoSEQ multiplex PCR, the TCRdb table keeps only in-frame clones and is missing some. The table records fewer than 650,000 clones, over 65% of them present only once. The sample comprised PBMCs. The receptors shown here come from a woman in her thirties or forties in good health. Some clones in this sample may be carry-over from other donors' samples. The CDR3 runs from the conserved cysteine through the conserved F or W. A D gene is named only where the DNA matches it firmly. Only some rows state a clone size, as once, few, many or a class for expanded clones.

TRBJ2-7 | TRBV18 | NA | NA | CASSPTPYEQYF | TGTGCCAGCTCACCAACCCCCTACGAGCAGTACTTC
TRBJ1-5 | TRBV5-8 | NA | NA | CASSGRTPYQPQHF | TGTGCCAGCAGCGGCCGGACACCGTATCAGCCCCAGCATTTT
TRBJ1-5 | TRBV28 | NA | NA | CASSFDSRNQPQHF | TGTGCCAGCAGTTTCGACAGTAGGAATCAGCCCCAGCATTTT
TRBJ2-1 | TRBV28 | NA | NA | CASQSAMELSEQFF | TGTGCCAGCCAGTCGGCTATGGAGCTTTCGGAGCAGTTCTTC
TRBJ1-2 | TRBV2 | NA | TRBD1 | CASSVGGQGSYGYTF | TGTGCCAGCAGTGTGGGAGGACAGGGGAGCTATGGCTACACCTTC
TRBJ1-5 | TRBV7-9 | NA | NA | CASSLDHNQPQHF | TGTGCCAGCAGCTTAGACCACAATCAGCCCCAGCATTTT
TRBJ2-2 | TRBV4-1 | NA | NA | CASSQGRGFSGELFF | TGCGCCAGCAGCCAAGGACGGGGATTTTCCGGGGAGCTGTTTTTT
TRBJ2-1 | TRBV18 | NA | TRBD2 | CASSPPTSGMGEQFF | TGTGCCAGCTCACCCCCGACTAGCGGGATGGGGGAGCAGTTCTTC
TRBJ2-3 | TRBV5-1 | once | TRBD2 | CASSLGTSFTDTQYF | TGCGCCAGCAGCTTGGGGACTAGTTTCACAGATACGCAGTATTTT
TRBJ2-7 | TRBV5-4 | NA | TRBD2 | CASSRLAGQTEQYF | TGTGCCAGCAGCCGCCTAGCGGGACAAACCGAGCAGTACTTC
TRBJ1-3 | TRBV30 | NA | NA | CAWSRGPESGNTIYF | TGTGCCTGGAGTAGGGGACCCGAGTCTGGAAACACCATATATTTT
TRBJ1-1 | TRBV4-2 | once | NA | CASSHRTSGEAFF | TGTGCCAGCAGCCACCGGACATCTGGTGAAGCTTTCTTT
TRBJ2-7 | TRBV6-1 | NA | NA | CASSTPGDYSYEQYF | TGTGCCAGCAGCACCCCAGGGGACTACTCCTACGAGCAGTACTTC
TRBJ1-1 | TRBV10-2 | NA | NA | CASNRLQGGDEAFF | TGCGCCAGCAACCGACTTCAGGGAGGGGATGAAGCTTTCTTT
TRBJ2-1 | TRBV5-1 | NA | NA | CASSGGPPYNEQFF | TGCGCCAGCAGCGGTGGCCCCCCATACAATGAGCAGTTCTTC
TRBJ2-2 | TRBV27 | NA | TRBD2 | CASSFGLAGGGDTGELFF | TGTGCCAGCAGTTTCGGCCTAGCGGGAGGTGGGGACACCGGGGAGCTGTTTTTT
TRBJ2-1 | TRBV6-4 | NA | NA | CASSPGPDNEQFF | TGTGCCAGTTCTCCGGGGCCAGACAATGAGCAGTTCTTC
TRBJ2-3 | TRBV7-2 | few | NA | CASSFSVDTQYF | TGTGCCAGCAGCTTTTCGGTAGATACGCAGTATTTT
TRBJ2-3 | TRBV7-8 | once | NA | CASSLNEWDTQYF | TGTGCCAGCAGCTTAAACGAGTGGGATACGCAGTATTTT
TRBJ2-7 | TRBV28 | NA | TRBD1 | CASSFSRQGEQYF | TGTGCCAGCAGTTTCTCGCGACAGGGCGAGCAGTACTTC
TRBJ2-5 | TRBV5-4 | NA | TRBD2 | CASSLGLAGAAGGETQYF | TGTGCCAGCAGCTTGGGGCTAGCGGGAGCCGCCGGTGGAGAGACCCAGTACTTC
TRBJ2-7 | TRBV5-4 | NA | NA | CASSFEGQTYEQYF | TGTGCCAGCAGCTTCGAAGGACAGACCTACGAGCAGTACTTC
TRBJ1-5 | TRBV19 | NA | NA | CASRPPGGVNQPQHF | TGTGCCAGTAGACCTCCAGGTGGGGTCAATCAGCCCCAGCATTTT
TRBJ2-2 | TRBV30 | NA | NA | CASGTYNTGELFF | TGTGCCTCAGGGACTTATAACACCGGGGAGCTGTTTTTT
TRBJ2-1 | TRBV5-4 | NA | TRBD2 | CASSLGLAGVEEQFF | TGTGCCAGCAGCTTGGGACTAGCGGGAGTTGAAGAGCAGTTCTTC
TRBJ2-5 | TRBV5-1 | NA | NA | CASSLVGVQGQETQYF | TGCGCCAGCAGCTTGGTGGGGGTCCAGGGCCAAGAGACCCAGTACTTC
TRBJ2-2 | TRBV10-3 | NA | NA | CAIRGPAQGLGNTGELFF | TGTGCCATCAGGGGGCCTGCACAGGGCTTGGGGAACACCGGGGAGCTGTTTTTT
TRBJ2-5 | TRBV5-1 | NA | TRBD2 | CASSRRLAEPQQETQYF | TGCGCCAGCAGCCGCCGACTAGCGGAGCCACAACAAGAGACCCAGTACTTC
TRBJ1-1 | TRBV27 | NA | NA | CASSLGVSVTEAFF | TGTGCCAGCAGTTTAGGTGTGAGCGTAACTGAAGCTTTCTTT
TRBJ2-7 | TRBV6-1 | NA | NA | CGALSNYEQYF | TGTGGGGCACTCTCTAACTACGAGCAGTACTTC